The sequence of this T cell receptor beta chain was determined in a study of blood T cell repertoires in COVID-19. Study information: Samples representing acute and convalescent COVID-19 were sourced from the United States, Italy and Spain. The cDNA or gDNA used as material had been derived from T cells, B-cell-depleted T cells, or PBMCs.

Original handling: How many nucleated cells were present was estimated from reference gene primer amplification. Produced via immunoSEQ multiplex PCR; TCRdb's table is partial and in-frame only. Clone size and the V and J calls come from that table; the DNA yielded D and trimming. This table holds about 150,000 clones, around 80% found once. The CDR3 covers 12 residues. Looked up from germline, CDR1 is MDHEN and CDR2 is SYDVKM. V was trimmed by 7 bases and J by 5 bases, leaving 12 bases between them. This TCR was sampled from a man aged 60 to 75 with acute or convalescent COVID-19. The genes are TRBV28 and TRBJ2-7; tentatively, D is TRBD2 (6 bases). What was sequenced was peripheral blood. CDR3 nucleotide sequence: TGTGCCAGCAAGTCGGGAGAGAACGAGCAGTACTTC. As protein: CASKSGENEQYF. The whole variable domain, filled in from reference TRBV28 and TRBJ2-7, reads DVKVTQSSRYLVKRTGEKVFLECVQDMDHENMFWYRQDPGLGLRLIYFSYDVKMKEKGDIPEGYSVSREKKERFSLILESASTNQTSMYLCASKSGENEQYFGPGTRLTVT.